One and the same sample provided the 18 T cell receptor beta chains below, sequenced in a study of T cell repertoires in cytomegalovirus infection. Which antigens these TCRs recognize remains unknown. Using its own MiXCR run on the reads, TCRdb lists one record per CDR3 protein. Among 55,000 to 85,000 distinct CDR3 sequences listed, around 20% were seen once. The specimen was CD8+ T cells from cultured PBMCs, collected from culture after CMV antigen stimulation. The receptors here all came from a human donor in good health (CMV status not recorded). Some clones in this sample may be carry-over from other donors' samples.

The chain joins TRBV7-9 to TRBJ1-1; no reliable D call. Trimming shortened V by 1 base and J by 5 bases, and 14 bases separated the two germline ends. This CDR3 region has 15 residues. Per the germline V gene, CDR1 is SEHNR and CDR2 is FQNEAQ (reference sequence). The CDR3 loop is CASSLETGIRTEAFF. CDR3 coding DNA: TGTGCCAGCAGCTTAGAAACGGGAATTAGGACTGAAGCTTTCTTT. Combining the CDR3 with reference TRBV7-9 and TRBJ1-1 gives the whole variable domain DTGVSQNPRHKITKRGQNVTFRCDPISEHNRLYWYRQTLGQGPEFLTYFQNEAQLEKSRLLSDRFSAERPKGSFSTLEIQRTEQGDSAMYLCASSLETGIRTEAFFGQGTRLTVV.

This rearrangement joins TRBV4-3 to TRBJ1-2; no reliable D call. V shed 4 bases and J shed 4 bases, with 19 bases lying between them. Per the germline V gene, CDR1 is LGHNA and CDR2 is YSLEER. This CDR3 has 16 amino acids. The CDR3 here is CASSLTGTRGSYGYTF. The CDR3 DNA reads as TGCGCCAGCAGCCTTACTGGTACACGGGGTAGCTATGGCTACACCTTC.

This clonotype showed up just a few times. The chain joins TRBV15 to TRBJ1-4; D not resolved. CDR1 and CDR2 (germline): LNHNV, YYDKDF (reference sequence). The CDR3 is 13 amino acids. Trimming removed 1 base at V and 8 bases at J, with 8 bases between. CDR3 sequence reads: CATSRGQEEKLFF. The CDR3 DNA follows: TGTGCCACCAGCAGAGGGCAGGAAGAAAAACTGTTTTTT. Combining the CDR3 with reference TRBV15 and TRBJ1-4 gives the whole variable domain DAMVIQNPRYQVTQFGKPVTLSCSQTLNHNVMYWYQQKSSQAPKLLFHYYDKDFNNEADTPDNFQSRRPNTSFCFLDIRSPGLGDTAMYLCATSRGQEEKLFFGSGTQLSVL.

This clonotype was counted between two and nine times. CDR3 sequence reads: CASSSSEPGTGIPPYEQYF. For the CDR3, the DNA is TGTGCCAGCAGCTCCTCAGAACCCGGGACAGGGATCCCCCCCTACGAGCAGTACTTC. The gene calls are TRBV7-8 and TRBJ2-7; 9 bases align to TRBD1. V shed 4 bases and J 2 bases; nucleotides not matched to a gene: 18. The germline V gene encodes CDR1 SGHVS and CDR2 FQNEAQ. This CDR3 is built from 19 residues.

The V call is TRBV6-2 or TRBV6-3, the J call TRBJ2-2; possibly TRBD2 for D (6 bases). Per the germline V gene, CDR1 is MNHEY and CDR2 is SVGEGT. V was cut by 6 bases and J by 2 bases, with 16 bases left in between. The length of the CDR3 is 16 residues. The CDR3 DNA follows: TGTGCCAGCAGCTCCGGTTGGGGGGTAAACACCGGGGAGCTGTTTTTT. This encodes CASSSGWGVNTGELFF.

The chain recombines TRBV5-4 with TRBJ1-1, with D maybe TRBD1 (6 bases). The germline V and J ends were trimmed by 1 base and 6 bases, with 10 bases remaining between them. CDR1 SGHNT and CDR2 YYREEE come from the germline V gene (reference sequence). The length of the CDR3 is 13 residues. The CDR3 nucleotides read TGTGCCAGCAGCTTGAGGGGGTCGGCTGAAGCTTTCTTT. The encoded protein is CASSLRGSAEAFF.

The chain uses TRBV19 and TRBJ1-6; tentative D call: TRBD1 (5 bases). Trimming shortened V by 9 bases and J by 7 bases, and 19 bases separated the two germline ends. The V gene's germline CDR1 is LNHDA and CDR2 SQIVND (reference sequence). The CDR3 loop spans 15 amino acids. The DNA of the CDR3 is TGTGCCAGCAACAAAGCGGGGGGACTAAATTCACCCCTCCACTTT. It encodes CASNKAGGLNSPLHF. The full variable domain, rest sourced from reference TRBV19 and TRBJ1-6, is DGGITQSPKYLFRKEGQNVTLSCEQNLNHDAMYWYRQDPGQGLRLIYYSQIVNDFQKGDIAEGYSVSREKKESFPLTVTSAQKNPTAFYLCASNKAGGLNSPLHFGNGTRLTVT.

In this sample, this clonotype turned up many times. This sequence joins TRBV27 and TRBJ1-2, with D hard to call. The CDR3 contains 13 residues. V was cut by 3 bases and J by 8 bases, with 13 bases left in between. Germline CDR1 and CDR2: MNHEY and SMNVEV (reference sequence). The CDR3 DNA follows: TGTGCCAGCAGTTTCGGAGGGATAGAAGGCTACACCTTC. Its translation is CASSFGGIEGYTF.

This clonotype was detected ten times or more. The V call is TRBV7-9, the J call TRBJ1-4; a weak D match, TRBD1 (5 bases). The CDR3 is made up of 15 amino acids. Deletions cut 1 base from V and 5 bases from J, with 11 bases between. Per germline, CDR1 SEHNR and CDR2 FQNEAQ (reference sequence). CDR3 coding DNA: TGTGCCAGCAGCTTAGGGACACTAAAAAATGAAAAACTGTTTTTT. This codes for CASSLGTLKNEKLFF.

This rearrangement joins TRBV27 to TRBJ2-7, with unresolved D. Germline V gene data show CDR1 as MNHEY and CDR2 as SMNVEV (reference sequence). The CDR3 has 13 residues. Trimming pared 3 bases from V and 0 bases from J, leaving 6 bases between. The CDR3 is CASSFADSYEQYF. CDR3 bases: TGTGCCAGCAGTTTCGCAGACTCCTACGAGCAGTACTTC.

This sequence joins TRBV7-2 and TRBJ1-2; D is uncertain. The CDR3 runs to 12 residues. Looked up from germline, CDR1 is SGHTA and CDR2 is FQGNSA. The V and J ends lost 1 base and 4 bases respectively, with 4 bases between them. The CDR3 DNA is TGTGCCAGCAGCTTAGAGGCCTATGGCTACACCTTC. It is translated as CASSLEAYGYTF.

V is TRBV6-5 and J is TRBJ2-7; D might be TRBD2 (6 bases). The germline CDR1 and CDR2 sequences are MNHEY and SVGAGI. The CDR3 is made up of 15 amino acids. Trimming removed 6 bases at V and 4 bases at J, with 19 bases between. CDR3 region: CASRGGVGAWYEQYF. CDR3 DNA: TGTGCCAGCAGGGGCGGGGTTGGGGCTTGGTACGAGCAGTACTTC.

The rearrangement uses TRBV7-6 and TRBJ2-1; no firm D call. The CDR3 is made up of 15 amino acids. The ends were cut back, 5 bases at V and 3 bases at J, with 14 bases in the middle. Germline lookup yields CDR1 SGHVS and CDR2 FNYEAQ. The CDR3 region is CASSPSGEIYNEQFF. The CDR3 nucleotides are TGTGCCAGCAGCCCCTCCGGAGAGATCTACAATGAGCAGTTCTTC.

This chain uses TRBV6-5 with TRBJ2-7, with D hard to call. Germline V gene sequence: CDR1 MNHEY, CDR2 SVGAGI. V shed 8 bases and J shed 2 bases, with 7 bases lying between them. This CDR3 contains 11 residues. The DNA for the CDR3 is TGTGCCAGCGGGGTTCCCTACGAGCAGTACTTC. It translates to CASGVPYEQYF.

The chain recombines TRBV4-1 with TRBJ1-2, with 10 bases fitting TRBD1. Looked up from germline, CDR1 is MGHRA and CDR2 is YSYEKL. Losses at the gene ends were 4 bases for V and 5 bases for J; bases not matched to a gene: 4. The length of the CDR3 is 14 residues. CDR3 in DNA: TGCGCCAGCAGCCCGGGACAGGGGAAGTATGGCTACACCTTC. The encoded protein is CASSPGQGKYGYTF.

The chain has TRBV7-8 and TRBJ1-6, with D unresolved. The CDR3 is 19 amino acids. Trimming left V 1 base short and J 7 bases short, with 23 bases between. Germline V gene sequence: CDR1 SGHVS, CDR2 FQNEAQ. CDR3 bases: TGTGCCAGCAGCTTAGATTTAAGGAGCCGGCCGATCAAGAATTCACCCCTCCACTTT. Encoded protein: CASSLDLRSRPIKNSPLHF.

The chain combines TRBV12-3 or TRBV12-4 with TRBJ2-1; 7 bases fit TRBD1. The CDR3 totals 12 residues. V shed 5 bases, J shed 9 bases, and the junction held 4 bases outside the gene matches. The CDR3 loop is CASSPQGTEQFF. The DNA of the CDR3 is TGTGCCAGCAGTCCACAGGGGACTGAGCAGTTCTTC.

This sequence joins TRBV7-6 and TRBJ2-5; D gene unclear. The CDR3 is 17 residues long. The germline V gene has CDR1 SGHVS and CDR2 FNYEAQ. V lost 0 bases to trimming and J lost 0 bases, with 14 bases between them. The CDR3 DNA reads TGTGCCAGCAGCTTAGCGGTAACACCAGACTACCAAGAGACCCAGTACTTC. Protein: CASSLAVTPDYQETQYF.